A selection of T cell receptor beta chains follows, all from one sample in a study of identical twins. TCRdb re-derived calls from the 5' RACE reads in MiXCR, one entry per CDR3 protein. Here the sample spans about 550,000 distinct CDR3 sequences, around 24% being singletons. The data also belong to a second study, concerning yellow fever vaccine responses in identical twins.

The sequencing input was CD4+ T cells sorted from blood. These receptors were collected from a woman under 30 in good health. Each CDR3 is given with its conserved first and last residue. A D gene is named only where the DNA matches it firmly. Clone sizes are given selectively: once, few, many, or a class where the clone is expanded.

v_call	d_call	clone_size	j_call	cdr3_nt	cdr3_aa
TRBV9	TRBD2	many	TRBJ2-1	TGTGCCAGCAGCGTCTTGACTAGCGGGACATACAATGAGCAGTTCTTC	CASSVLTSGTYNEQFF
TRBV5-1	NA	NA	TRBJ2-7	TGCGCCAGCAGCTTGTCTTCTGACGAGCAGTACTTC	CASSLSSDEQYF
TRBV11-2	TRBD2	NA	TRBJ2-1	TGTGCCAGCAGCCCCGGGACTAGCGGGAAATACAATGAGCAGTTCTTC	CASSPGTSGKYNEQFF
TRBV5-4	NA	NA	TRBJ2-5	TGTGCCAGCACCAGAGGCGGTGGCCAAGAGACCCAGTACTTC	CASTRGGGQETQYF
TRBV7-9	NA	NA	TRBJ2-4	TGTGCCAGCAGCTTAGTCCAGGACTTAGCCAAAAACATTCAGTACTTC	CASSLVQDLAKNIQYF
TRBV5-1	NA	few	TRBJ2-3	TGCGCCAGCAGCTTGGCCTTTCCTGAAACAGATACGCAGTATTTT	CASSLAFPETDTQYF
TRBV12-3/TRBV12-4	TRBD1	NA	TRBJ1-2	TGTGCCAGCAGTGCCCCCCGTCAGGGGGGAAACTATGGCTACACCTTC	CASSAPRQGGNYGYTF
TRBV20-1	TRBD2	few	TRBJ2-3	TGCAGTGCTCCACTAGCGGACACAGATACGCAGTATTTT	CSAPLADTDTQYF
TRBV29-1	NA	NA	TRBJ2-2	TGCAGTGGACGGGACACCGGGGAGCTGTTTTTT	CSGRDTGELFF
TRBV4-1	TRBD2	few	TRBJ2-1	TGCGCCAGCAGCCCTGGGAGCGCCCGGGGGGACAATGAGCAGTTCTTC	CASSPGSARGDNEQFF
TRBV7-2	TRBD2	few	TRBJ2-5	TGTGCCAGCAGCCTCTTAAGGACTAGCGGGGGGGAAGAGACCCAGTACTTC	CASSLLRTSGGEETQYF
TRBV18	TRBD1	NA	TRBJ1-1	TGTGCCAGCTCACTACTGGGACAGGGACCACGGGAAGCTTTCTTT	CASSLLGQGPREAFF
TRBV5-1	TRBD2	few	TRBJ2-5	TGCGCCAGCGGCGGGAGCCCCCAAGAGACCCAGTACTTC	CASGGSPQETQYF
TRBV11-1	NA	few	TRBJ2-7	TGTGCCAGCAGCTCGGGCTATATAACGGACGAGCAGTACTTC	CASSSGYITDEQYF
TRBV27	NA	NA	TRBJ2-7	TGTGCCAGCAGTCCCGCTAAGGGTCTTGGGCAGCTCGGGCAGTACTTC	CASSPAKGLGQLGQYF
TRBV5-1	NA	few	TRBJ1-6	TGCGCCAGCAGCCCCCAGGGGCAGGGTGTACCACCCCTCCACTTT	CASSPQGQGVPPLHF
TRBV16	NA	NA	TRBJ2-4	TGTGCCAGCAGCCATGGAGGTCGGAAAGAGAGGGATGTAGCCAAAAACATTCAGTACTTC	CASSHGGRKERDVAKNIQYF
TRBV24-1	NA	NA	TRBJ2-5	TGTGCCACCAGTGATATGAGAGGGCGCACAGAGACCCAGTACTTC	CATSDMRGRTETQYF
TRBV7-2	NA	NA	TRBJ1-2	TGTGCCAGCAGCTTAGGGCAGGCCGTCAACTATGGCTACACCTTC	CASSLGQAVNYGYTF
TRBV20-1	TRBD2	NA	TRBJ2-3	TGCAGTGCTAGCCCTAGCGGGAGGGCCTTGACAGATACGCAGTATTTT	CSASPSGRALTDTQYF
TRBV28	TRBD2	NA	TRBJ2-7	TGTGCCAGCAGTTCCCCGACTAGCGGGAGATACGAGCAGTACTTC	CASSSPTSGRYEQYF
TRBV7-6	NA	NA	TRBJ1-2	TGTGCCAGCAGCTTAGCGGAGGGATCCAGCGGCTACACCTTC	CASSLAEGSSGYTF
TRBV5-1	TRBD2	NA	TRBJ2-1	TGCGCCAGCAGCTTGGCCGGTAGCGGGCTGGGTGAGCAGTTCTTC	CASSLAGSGLGEQFF
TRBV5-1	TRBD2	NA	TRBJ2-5	TGCGCCAGCAGCTTCCCTACCATCGGGGAAAAGCGGGGGGCCCCTCAAGAGACCCAGTACTTC	CASSFPTIGEKRGAPQETQYF
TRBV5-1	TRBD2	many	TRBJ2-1	TGCGCCAGCAGCTTGCGCCTAGCGGGGGGAAATGAGCAGTTCTTC	CASSLRLAGGNEQFF
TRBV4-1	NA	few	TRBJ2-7	TGCGCCAGCAGCCAAGGGTGGGGGACCGAGCAGTACTTC	CASSQGWGTEQYF
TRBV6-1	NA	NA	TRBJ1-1	TGTGCCAGCGGGAAAGACAACGCCCCGTCGGGCACTGAAGCTTTCTTT	CASGKDNAPSGTEAFF
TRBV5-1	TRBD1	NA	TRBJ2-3	TGCGCCAGCAGCCTCCCACGACAGGGAGGCACAGATACGCAGTATTTT	CASSLPRQGGTDTQYF
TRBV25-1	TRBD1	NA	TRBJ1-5	TGTGCCAGCCGAAACCGGGACAGATACCCTAATCAGCCCCAGCATTTT	CASRNRDRYPNQPQHF
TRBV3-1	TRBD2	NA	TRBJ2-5	TGTGCCAGCAGCCAATGGGGGACTAGCGGGAGCAACGGGCAAGAGACCCAGTACTTC	CASSQWGTSGSNGQETQYF
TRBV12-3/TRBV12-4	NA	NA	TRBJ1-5	TGTGCCAGCAGTTATCACAGGGCGGTACAGCCCCAGCATTTT	CASSYHRAVQPQHF
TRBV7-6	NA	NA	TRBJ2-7	TGTGCCAGCAGCCCAGTCGGACTAACCGAGCAGTACTTC	CASSPVGLTEQYF
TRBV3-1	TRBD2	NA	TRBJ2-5	TGTGCCAGCAGCCAAGATTGGGACCGGGGGGGCCTGGAGACCCAGTACTTC	CASSQDWDRGGLETQYF
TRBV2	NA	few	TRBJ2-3	TGTGCCAGCGTCCAAGAGAGCACAGATACGCAGTATTTT	CASVQESTDTQYF
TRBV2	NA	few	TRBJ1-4	TGTGCCAGCAGCCGGGGCGAAACTAATGAAAAACTGTTTTTT	CASSRGETNEKLFF
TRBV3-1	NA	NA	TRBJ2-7	TGTGCCAGCAGCCAAGTCCCTGGAGGTTACGAGCAGTACTTC	CASSQVPGGYEQYF
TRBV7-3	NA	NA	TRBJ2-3	TGTGCCAGCAGCCCGTCTTCGCTAGCCCAAGATACGCAGTATTTT	CASSPSSLAQDTQYF
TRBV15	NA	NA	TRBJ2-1	TGTGCCACCAGCAGAGATGGGTATCGTCTAAGCTCCTACAATGAGCAGTTCTTC	CATSRDGYRLSSYNEQFF
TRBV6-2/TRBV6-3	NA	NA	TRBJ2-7	TGTGCCAGCAAGGCCCCACCCTACGAGCAGTACTTC	CASKAPPYEQYF
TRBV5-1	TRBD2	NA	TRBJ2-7	TGCGCCAGCAGCAAAAAGGGGCTAGCGGGGTTAAGCTCCTACGAGCAGTACTTC	CASSKKGLAGLSSYEQYF
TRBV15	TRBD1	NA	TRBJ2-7	TGTGCCACCAGCAGAACACCCGGGACAGACTACGAGCAGTACTTC	CATSRTPGTDYEQYF
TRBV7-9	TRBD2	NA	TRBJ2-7	TGTGCCAGCAGCCCCTCTCGGGGAGGGTGGTCCTACGAGCAGTACTTC	CASSPSRGGWSYEQYF
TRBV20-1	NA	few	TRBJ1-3	TGCAGTGCCCGCGATGGAAACACCATATATTTT	CSARDGNTIYF
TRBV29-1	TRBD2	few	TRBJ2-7	TGCAGCGTATTGGTAGCGGGCCACTACGAGCAGTACTTC	CSVLVAGHYEQYF
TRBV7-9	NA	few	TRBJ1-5	TGTGCCAGCAGCGCTGCCGGAGCCTCGCCCCAGCATTTT	CASSAAGASPQHF
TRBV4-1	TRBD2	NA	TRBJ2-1	TGCGCCAGCAGCCTTTTAACTAGCGGGAGGGTGTCCTACAATGAGCAGTTCTTC	CASSLLTSGRVSYNEQFF
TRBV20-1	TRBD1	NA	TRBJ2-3	TGCAGTGCTAGCGTACCGGCCCAACAGGGGGAAATGCAGTATTTT	CSASVPAQQGEMQYF
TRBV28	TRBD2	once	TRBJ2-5	TGTGCCAGCAGTCCCCCGGGACTAGCTCAAGAGACCCAGTACTTC	CASSPPGLAQETQYF
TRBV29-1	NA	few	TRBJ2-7	TGCAGCGTTGGAAGGTCCCCAGGCTACGAGCAGTACTTC	CSVGRSPGYEQYF
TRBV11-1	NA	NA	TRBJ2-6	TGTGCCAGCAGCTCAGCGTCGCGACAGTACCCCTGGGCCAACGTCCTGACTTTC	CASSSASRQYPWANVLTF
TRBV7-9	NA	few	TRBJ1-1	TGTGCCAGCAGCCATCGACCAGCCCGGGCTGAAGCTTTCTTT	CASSHRPARAEAFF